This TCR beta chain appears in the sequencing data of a study of cytotoxic CD8 clonotypes in ibrutinib-treated CLL. About the study: The patient breakdown showed approximately ten relapsed/refractory and some 16 treatment-naive cases, with approximately 18 IGHV unmutated.

Regarding the study as a whole: Circulating CD8+ T-cell counts were tracked by baseline clonality, which exceeded that of age-matched healthy donors. Ibrutinib response saw clonality rise, and progression saw it return toward baseline.

The repertoire was sequenced with immunoSEQ multiplex PCR; TCRdb's copy has only in-frame clones and lacks some. This table has more than 300,000 clones, just under 80% appearing once. TCR beta libraries used about 1.8 micrograms of DNA from cryopreserved PBMCs. Of note for this clone: Its antigen is not known.

The CDR3 extends over 14 amino acids. Trimming removed 0 bases from V and 1 base from J, with 7 bases in between. Germline V lookup: CDR1 SGDLS, CDR2 YYNGEE. The material was PBMCs, obtained before ibrutinib treatment. The chain uses TRBV9 and TRBJ1-1; a weak D match, TRBD1 (6 bases). The sequence was collected from a human donor with chronic lymphocytic leukemia. The CDR3 region has the DNA TGTGCCAGCAGCGTAGGACAGGAGAACACTGAAGCTTTCTTT. Its translation: CASSVGQENTEAFF.